Listed below are T cell receptor beta chains from one sample, sequenced in a study of blood T cell repertoires in COVID-19. TCRdb keeps only in-frame clones here, not all; method: immunoSEQ multiplex PCR. This sample has 200,000 to 250,000 clones, with 86% found just once. Specimen: peripheral blood. All receptors derive from a man of 80 years or more with acute or convalescent COVID-19. Both conserved end residues are part of each CDR3. Fields, in order: clone size, J gene, V gene, D gene, CDR3 DNA, CDR3 protein. The D gene is left open where the match is weak. A clone size is listed for some rows: how often the clone was seen (once, few, many), or a class if it is expanded.

>-|TRBJ1-3|TRBV19|TRBD1
TGTGCCACCACCACAGGGGGCTCTGGAAACACCATATATTTT
CATTTGGSGNTIYF
>-|TRBJ2-1|TRBV5-1|TRBD2
TGCGCCAGCTCACCTGACAGGAGCGGGAGGGCCCTCTACAATGAGCAGTTCTTC
CASSPDRSGRALYNEQFF
>-|TRBJ1-5|TRBV19|-
TGTGCCAGTAGTATAGCTTCAGGGATGGGCAATCAGCCCCAGCATTTT
CASSIASGMGNQPQHF
>-|TRBJ2-3|TRBV3-1/TRBV3-2|TRBD2
TGTGCCAGCAGCCCCCCCCGAGCTTGGCGGGGGAACACAGATACGCAGTATTTT
CASSPPRAWRGNTDTQYF
>-|TRBJ2-3|TRBV2|-
TGTGCCAGTCTAACGAGCACAGATACGCAGTATTTT
CASLTSTDTQYF
>-|TRBJ1-4|TRBV28|TRBD1
TGTGCCAGCAGTCTATTGGGGGGGACAGGAAATGAAAAACTGTTTTTT
CASSLLGGTGNEKLFF
>-|TRBJ2-1|TRBV2|TRBD2
TGTGCCAGCAGTTCGACTAGCGGGAGGCATGAGCAGTTCTTC
CASSSTSGRHEQFF
>-|TRBJ1-1|TRBV6-6|TRBD1
TGTGCCAGCAGTTACTCGGGACAGGCGCGTGAAGCTTTCTTT
CASSYSGQAREAFF
>-|TRBJ1-3|TRBV7-2|-
TGTGCCAGCAGCTTAGGCGGGCAAAAGGGAAACACCATATATTTT
CASSLGGQKGNTIYF
>-|TRBJ2-2|TRBV23-1|-
TGCGCCAGCAGTCAAACGGGGTGCACCGGGGAGCTGTTTTTT
CASSQTGCTGELFF
>-|TRBJ1-2|TRBV23-1|TRBD1
TGCGCCAGCAGTCTGGAACAGGGGGCGCCTGGCTACACCTTC
CASSLEQGAPGYTF
>-|TRBJ1-6|TRBV28|-
TGTGCCAGCAGTTCACAGGGAAAGGGTAATTCACCCCTCCACTTT
CASSSQGKGNSPLHF
>-|TRBJ1-2|TRBV2|TRBD1
TGTGCCACAGACAGGGGGGGGTTTGTTAGCTATGGCTACACCTTC
CATDRGGFVSYGYTF
>few|TRBJ1-2|TRBV5-4|TRBD1
TGTGCCAGCAGCCGAGACAGGGTAGGAGGCTACACCTTC
CASSRDRVGGYTF
>-|TRBJ1-3|TRBV3-1/TRBV3-2|TRBD1
TGTGCCAGCAGCCAATCTGCAGGGGGCATATATTTT
CASSQSAGGIYF
>-|TRBJ2-7|TRBV28|TRBD1
TGTGCCACCCGGACAGGGGGAACCTACGAGCAGTACTTC
CATRTGGTYEQYF
>-|TRBJ2-5|TRBV7-9|TRBD2
TGTGCCAGCAGCCCAGGGATAGCGGGCCTCCAAGAGACCCAGTACTTC
CASSPGIAGLQETQYF
>-|TRBJ2-3|TRBV27|-
TGTGCCAGCTCCCTCCTAGCTAGCACAGATACGCAGTATTTT
CASSLLASTDTQYF
>-|TRBJ1-4|TRBV28|-
TGTGCCAGCAGTTTTTCAGGGCCAACTAATGAAAAACTGTTTTTT
CASSFSGPTNEKLFF
>-|TRBJ2-1|TRBV15|-
TGTGCCACCAGCAGAGCCCGGGGTGGGTCCTACAATGAGCAGTTCTTC
CATSRARGGSYNEQFF
>once|TRBJ2-7|TRBV11-2|-
TGTGCCAGCAGCAACCTCATCACAGTTCAGTACTTC
CASSNLITVQYF
>-|TRBJ2-2|TRBV11-3|TRBD1
TGTGCCAGTAAGGGGACAGGGGGCACCGGGGAGCTGTTTTTT
CASKGTGGTGELFF
>-|TRBJ1-1|TRBV10-1|-
TGCGCCAGCAGTGTTAAACGGGATCTGAACACTGAAGCTTTCTTT
CASSVKRDLNTEAFF
>-|TRBJ1-5|TRBV18|-
TGTGCCAGCTCCCCTGCGGGATCTAGCAATCAGCCCCAGCATTTT
CASSPAGSSNQPQHF
>-|TRBJ1-2|TRBV15|-
TGTGCCACCAGCAAAGGGGACTCATGGGGCTACACCTTC
CATSKGDSWGYTF
>-|TRBJ2-1|TRBV5-1|-
TGCGCCAGCAGCCCTACCCCTTCCTCCTACAATGAGCAGTTCTTC
CASSPTPSSYNEQFF